This entry features one T cell receptor (beta chain) sequence. Antigen: not known. This sample is drawn from a study of regulatory T cells in long-lasting Graves disease. Time point reported: persistent/refractory GD, antithyroid drugs over 5 years with positive TRAb. Preparation of the TCR library used RNA extracted from PBMCs. Study findings and constraints: Persistent Graves' cases showed lower TCR diversity than newly diagnosed cases.

Investigators prepared the TCR beta libraries by applying iRepertoire HTBI primers and Arm-PCR of CDR3 regions. One entry per CDR3 protein results from TCRdb running MiXCR on the multiplex PCR reads. The sample lists hundreds of thousands of distinct CDR3 sequences; 15% to 20% were seen once. This receptor was identified in a female donor with Graves disease. Material: peripheral blood mononuclear cells (PBMCs), obtained when the disease was refractory, from a patient treated with antithyroid drugs.

CDR3 coding DNA: TGTGCCAGCAGTGAATTGACCCAGTACTTC. Its protein is CASSELTQYF. The J gene is TRBJ2-5, the V gene TRBV6-2 or TRBV6-3; no reliable D call. V lost 5 bases and J 7 bases, leaving 5 bases between the germline ends. CDR3 size: 10 residues. CDR1 and CDR2 from the germline V gene are MNHEY and SVGEGT.